This TCR beta chain was recorded in a study of T cell responses to AZD1222 COVID-19 vaccine. The CDR3 consists of 14 residues. V trimming: 6 bases; J trimming: 5 bases; junction bases outside the gene matches: 9. The germline V gene encodes CDR1 LNHDA and CDR2 SQIVND (reference sequence). The repertoire was sequenced with immunoSEQ multiplex PCR; TCRdb's copy has only in-frame clones and lacks some. The profile shows 140,000 to 150,000 clones, around 93% of them singletons. The sample in question was peripheral blood, obtained 28 days after the second AZD1222 dose. This TCR was recovered from an adult who received the AZD1222 COVID-19 vaccine. The chain recombines TRBV19 with TRBJ1-2; TRBD1 agrees at 7 bases. CDR3 nucleotides: TGTGCCAGTAGCAAGGGGGCACTTAATTATGGCTACACCTTC. Amino acid sequence: CASSKGALNYGYTF.